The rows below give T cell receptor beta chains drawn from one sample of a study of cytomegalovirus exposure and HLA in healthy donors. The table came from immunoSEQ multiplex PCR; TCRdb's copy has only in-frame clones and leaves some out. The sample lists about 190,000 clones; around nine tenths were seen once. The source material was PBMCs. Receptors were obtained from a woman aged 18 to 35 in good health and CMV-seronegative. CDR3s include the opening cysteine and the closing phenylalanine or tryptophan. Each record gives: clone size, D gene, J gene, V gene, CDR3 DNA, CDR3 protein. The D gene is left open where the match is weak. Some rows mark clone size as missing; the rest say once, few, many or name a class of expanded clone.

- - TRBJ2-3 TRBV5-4 TGTGCCAGCAGCTTCAGGGGGGTGGGAGATACGCAGTATTTT CASSFRGVGDTQYF
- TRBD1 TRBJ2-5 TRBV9 TGTGCCAGCAGCGTCGGGACAGTCCAAGAGACCCAGTACTTC CASSVGTVQETQYF
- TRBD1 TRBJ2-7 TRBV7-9 TGTGCCAGCAGCCGCCCGGGACAGGGGCTTTGGGAGCAGTACTTC CASSRPGQGLWEQYF
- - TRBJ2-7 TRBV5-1 TGCGCCAGCAGCTTGGCCCCCCCAAGCGGACCTGCCTACGAGCAGTACTTC CASSLAPPSGPAYEQYF
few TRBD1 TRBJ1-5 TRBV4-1 TGCGCCAGCAGCCAAGGGACAGGGGGCAATCAGCCCCAGCATTTT CASSQGTGGNQPQHF
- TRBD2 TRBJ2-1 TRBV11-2 TGTGCCAGCAGCCCCCCGGGACTAGCCTACAATGAGCAGTTCTTC CASSPPGLAYNEQFF
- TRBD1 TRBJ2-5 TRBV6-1 TGTGCCAGCAGGACAGGGAACCAAGAGACCCAGTACTTC CASRTGNQETQYF
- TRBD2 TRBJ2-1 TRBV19 TGTGCCAGTTCGACTAGCGGGGGCTATGAGCAGTTCTTC CASSTSGGYEQFF
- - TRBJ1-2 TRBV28 TGTGCCAGCAGTCCTCATGCCACGGGGGGCTATGGCTACACCTTC CASSPHATGGYGYTF
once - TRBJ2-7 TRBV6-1 TGTGCCAGCAAGAGGGACCTGGGGGCTTACGAGCAGTACTTC CASKRDLGAYEQYF
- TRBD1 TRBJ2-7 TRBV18 TGTGCCAGCTCACCTGGGACAGGGGGGTACGAGCAGTACTTC CASSPGTGGYEQYF
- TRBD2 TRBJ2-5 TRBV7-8 TGTGCCAGTAGCGCCCTAGCGGGAGGGTTAGAGACCCAGTACTTC CASSALAGGLETQYF
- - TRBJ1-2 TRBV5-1 TGCGCCAGCAGCTTGGCCGGGCGGGCCAACTATGGCTACACCTTC CASSLAGRANYGYTF
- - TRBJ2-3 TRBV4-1 TGCGCCAGCAGCCAAGAGGCCCGAGGGAGATCTAGGACAGATACGCAGTATTTT CASSQEARGRSRTDTQYF
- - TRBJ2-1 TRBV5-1 TGCGCCAGCAGCTTAGGGGCAGGGCCATACAATGAGCAGTTCTTC CASSLGAGPYNEQFF
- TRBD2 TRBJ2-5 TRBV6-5 TGTGCCAGCAGTTACTACGGGGGGGAGACCCAGTACTTC CASSYYGGETQYF
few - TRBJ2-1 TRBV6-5 TGTGCCAGCAGTTATAACGCTAACAATGAGCAGTTCTTC CASSYNANNEQFF
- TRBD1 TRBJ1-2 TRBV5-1 TGCGCCAGCAGCTTGAGGTCCGGGACAGATGGCTACACCTTC CASSLRSGTDGYTF
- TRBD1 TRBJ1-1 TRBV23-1 TGCGCCAGCAGTCAATCCTGCTACAGGGGGCGGGGCACTGAAGCTTTCTTT CASSQSCYRGRGTEAFF
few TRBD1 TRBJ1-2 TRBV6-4 TGTGCCAGCAGTGTGGGACAGGGGGACTATGGCTACACCTTC CASSVGQGDYGYTF
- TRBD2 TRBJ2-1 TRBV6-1 TGTGCCAGCAGTGTATGGCTAGCGGGAGGCGGTGAGCAGTTCTTC CASSVWLAGGGEQFF
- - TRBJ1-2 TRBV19 TGTGCCAGTAGCGGGCCGGGACTCCGCTATGGCTACACCTTC CASSGPGLRYGYTF
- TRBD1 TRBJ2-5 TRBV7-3 TGTGCCAGCAGCTTAAATGGACAGGGCCAAGAGACCCAGTACTTC CASSLNGQGQETQYF
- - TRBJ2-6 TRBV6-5 TGTGCCAGCAGTCCCCCGCGTCCGGGGGCCAACGTCCTGACTTTC CASSPPRPGANVLTF
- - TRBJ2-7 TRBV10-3 TGTGCCATCAGTGAGCAAACAGCTACCTACGAGCAGTACTTC CAISEQTATYEQYF
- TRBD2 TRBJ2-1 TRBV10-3 TGTGCCATCAGTGAGTCGACCGGGACTAGGGGGAACAATGAGCAGTTCTTC CAISESTGTRGNNEQFF
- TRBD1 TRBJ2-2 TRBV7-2 TGTGCCAGTTCGCGGAACAGGGGGACCGGGGAGCTGTTTTTT CASSRNRGTGELFF
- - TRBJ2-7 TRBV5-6 TGTGCCAGCAGCTTCAGGGCAAATTACGAGCAGTACTTC CASSFRANYEQYF